This T cell receptor beta chain was identified in a study of cytomegalovirus exposure and HLA in healthy donors. The wider study: The approximately 690 first-cohort repertoires and the 110 or so validation repertoires shared the same platform, a later analysis reported. Study outcomes and limitations: Most TCR sequences showed up rarely, but some public TCRs showed up in many donors. Subsequent analysis found a tendency for first-cohort TCR clusters to co-occur within the 95 to 150 validation repertoires.

Assay used: immunoSEQ multiplex PCR; TCRdb lists only in-frame clones, some missing. In the table there are nearly 80,000 clones, 90% to 95% of which are singletons. This CDR3 spans 16 amino acids. Germline V lookup: CDR1 SNHLY, CDR2 FYNNEI. V shed 6 bases and J 7 bases; nucleotides not matched to a gene: 14. About this clone: Its antigen is as yet unknown.

This chain uses TRBV2 with TRBJ1-4; TRBD1 agrees at 7 bases. This TCR derives from a woman younger than 45 in good health and CMV-seronegative. The sequenced sample was PBMCs. CDR3 protein: CASRGDRVLPSEKLFF. The CDR3 DNA reads TGTGCCAGCAGGGGAGACAGGGTCCTACCCTCTGAAAAACTGTTTTTT.